This T cell receptor (beta chain) emerged from a study of human T cells and chemical hapten exposure (dated by TCRdb to the early 2020s). Some background on the complete study: For sensitization, 2% DPC in acetone was applied to a roughly 2 cm by roughly 2 cm area of upper inner arm skin. Throughout the study period of roughly five months, patients also received therapeutic DPC doses to the scalp every week. Patch testing was performed on the upper back with Finn chambers containing 0.01% DPC, and the patch tests were scored after 6 days according to International Contact Dermatitis Research Group standards. Alopecia areata with under or over 50% scalp involvement, alopecia totalis and alopecia universalis were represented in the patient cohort, which was mostly female. Libraries were pooled for sequencing, and per-sample TCR yields varied mainly because of small differences in library volumes within the pool. In alopecia patients, the study followed how the peripheral blood TCR repertoire changed in vivo over primary and secondary sensitization to diphenylcyclopropenone (DPC), a hapten. Blood samples were taken from patients before sensitization (week 0) and then at 2, 6 and about 24 weeks after DPC sensitization. Under 30 alopecia patients gave blood for TCR sequencing at one to four time points (pre-sensitization, 2, 6 and 24 weeks). Study-wide findings and limitations: Because all patients had alopecia, a presumed autoimmune disease, the immune response of the patients might differ from that of healthy individuals. Repeated subsampling changed both the strength of the expansion versus patch-test correlation and the threshold at which the correlation became significant. Compared with pre-sensitization or healthy control sets, expanded TCRs formed significantly more large CDR3 similarity clusters, which is consistent with antigen-driven responses. Patch test score was positively correlated with the number of PT1 expanded TCRs, with significance at thresholds 8, 16 and 32 but not at 4. DPC sensitization did not change the number of TCRs with a frequency above 1 in 1000, and there was no evidence of changes in global repertoire structure.

The sample's time point, from its label and the paper: pre-sensitization, week 0. Per the publication, the treatment or condition label means: therapeutic diphenylcyclopropenone sensitization with weekly scalp DPC. At each patch-test visit, blood was drawn before the patch test was applied. Patients were eligible if aged 18 to 70, diagnosed with alopecia and judged suitable for DPC therapy, and pregnant patients were excluded. Unfractionated whole blood was collected in Tempus Blood RNA tubes, and total RNA was extracted from that blood. Library construction relied on RACE. Sequencing relied on a NextSeq 500. During library preparation, unique molecular identifiers were attached to individual cDNA molecules so that TCRs could be counted in a quantitative, reproducible way. For every blood RNA sample, sequencing covered both the TCR alpha and TCR beta chains. The study's own analysis went as follows. Samples had a median of 95,638 TCRs, with a range from about 20,000 to 690,600. V, J and CDR3 annotation of the TCR reads was carried out using the Decombinator software suite. Every sample was subsampled to the same number of TCRs (28,000) for the PS versus PT1 abundance plots. TCRs were defined as expanded if absent before sensitization and observed at least eight times at the 2-week time point. The raw public reads went through TCRdb reprocessing: fastp at Q25, MiXCR clone calling, in-frame beta chains kept. Rows with one shared CDR3 protein collapse into an entry with the most common genes and DNA. TCRdb assigned the V and J calls; the authors' analysis was not used. The sample includes about 85,000 distinct CDR3 sequences, with about 8.5% observed a single time. The ten largest clones represent 2% to 3% of the sample.

This clonotype was recorded a few times. This receptor's antigen is unknown. Per-nucleotide qualities are absent, and no much larger clonotype sits a single base away. Sequences LGHDT (CDR1) and YNNKEL (CDR2) are obtained from the germline V gene (reference sequence). Inclusive of the bounding cysteine and phenylalanine, the CDR3 is 14 residues long. The only DNA kept is the CDR3, 42 bases in frame from the first base. The germline ends are 11 bases apart after V is trimmed by 4 bases and J by 2 bases. The sequence was collected from a man aged 35 to 55 with alopecia areata. Some clones in this sample may be carry-over from other donors' samples. The chain was built from TRBV3-1 and TRBJ2-5, with TRBD2 as a weak D call on 5 bases. Sequenced here: whole blood, sampled in connection with sensitization to the hapten diphenylcyclopropenone (DPC). The DNA sequence is as follows: TGTGCCAGCAGCCGCACTAGAGGGCAAGAGACCCAGTACTTC. This codes for CASSRTRGQETQYF.